Listed here are 26 T cell receptor beta chains from one sample, sequenced in a study of T-cell memory formation after mild COVID-19. MiXCR, run by TCRdb on the 5' RACE reads, gives a single entry per CDR3 protein. The data show tens of thousands of distinct CDR3 sequences, nearly 25% seen once. The sequenced material came from PBMCs or a T cell subset sorted from them (not recorded which). The receptor source for this set is a young man who had mild COVID-19 (a few samples of this study predate the infection). Cell type and time point are not known.

Only a few counts were recorded for this clonotype. The V call is TRBV7-2, the J call TRBJ2-1, with D possibly being TRBD1 (6 bases). Trimming left V 5 bases short and J 4 bases short, with 12 bases between. Looked up from germline, CDR1 is SGHTA and CDR2 is FQGNSA. The CDR3 has 14 residues. CDR3 sequence (DNA): TGTGCCAGCAGCACACGGACAGTTTACAATGAGCAGTTCTTC. Translation: CASSTRTVYNEQFF.

The chain carries TRBV19 and TRBJ2-2; D gene ambiguous. The CDR3 extends over 14 amino acids. Germline assignment: CDR1 LNHDA and CDR2 SQIVND (reference sequence). V lost 1 base to trimming and J lost 6 bases, with 9 bases between them. The CDR3 spells CASSIGASAGELFF. DNA of the CDR3: TGTGCCAGTAGTATAGGGGCGTCCGCCGGGGAGCTGTTTTTT. The full variable domain, its missing parts supplied by reference TRBV19 and TRBJ2-2, is DGGITQSPKYLFRKEGQNVTLSCEQNLNHDAMYWYRQDPGQGLRLIYYSQIVNDFQKGDIAEGYSVSREKKESFPLTVTSAQKNPTAFYLCASSIGASAGELFFGEGSRLTVL.

This clonotype was counted between two and nine times. The J gene is TRBJ2-1, the V gene TRBV27; tentative D call: TRBD1 (6 bases). Germline assignment: CDR1 MNHEY and CDR2 SMNVEV (reference sequence). This CDR3 has 13 residues. Trimming removed 3 bases at V and 9 bases at J, with 12 bases between. This CDR3 is CASSLGAGVEQFF. CDR3 bases: TGTGCCAGCAGTTTGGGGGCAGGGGTTGAGCAGTTCTTC.

There are a few counts of this clonotype. The chain links TRBV27 to TRBJ2-2; no clear D gene. Per germline, CDR1 MNHEY and CDR2 SMNVEV (reference sequence). V was trimmed by 3 bases and J by 3 bases, leaving 5 bases between them. This CDR3 region has 13 residues. CDR3: CASSFSDTGELFF. Here the CDR3 DNA reads TGTGCCAGCAGTTTCTCGGACACCGGGGAGCTGTTTTTT.

This clonotype came up a few times. This chain joins TRBV5-1 and TRBJ2-4; 8 nucleotides line up with TRBD2. The ends lost 0 bases at V and 8 bases at J; junction bases unmatched: 7. The germline V gene has CDR1 SGHRS and CDR2 YFSETQ. The CDR3 has 15 residues. The CDR3 bases are TGCGCCAGCAGCTTGGCCTCAGAAGCGGGGGACATTCAGTACTTC. As protein: CASSLASEAGDIQYF.

The chain employs TRBV6-5 and TRBJ2-3; TRBD2 matches at 10 bases. J gave up 3 bases and V 6 bases, and 6 bases lay outside the gene matches. The CDR3 extends over 15 amino acids. The germline V gene encodes CDR1 MNHEY and CDR2 SVGAGI. The CDR3 spells CASSKRGGGTDTQYF. CDR3 sequence (DNA): TGTGCCAGCAGCAAGCGGGGGGGCGGGACAGATACGCAGTATTTT.

The chain employs TRBV20-1 and TRBJ1-5; D is ambiguous. Trimming removed 3 bases from V and 4 bases from J, with 7 bases in between. This CDR3 comprises 12 residues. Germline V gene data show CDR1 as DFQATT and CDR2 as SNEGSKA (reference sequence). The CDR3 DNA reads TGCAGTGCTAGTCCGACAAATCAGCCCCAGCATTTT. This translates into CSASPTNQPQHF.

The chain has TRBV9 and TRBJ2-1; 7 bases are a match to TRBD1. Germline lookup yields CDR1 SGDLS and CDR2 YYNGEE. The CDR3 extends over 16 amino acids. Trimming cost V 3 bases and J 4 bases; bases outside gene matches: 10. The CDR3 DNA follows: TGTGCCAGCAGCGCCGGACAGGAACACAATTACAATGAGCAGTTCTTC. Translated: CASSAGQEHNYNEQFF.

This clonotype was seen a handful of times. The chain uses TRBV29-1 and TRBJ2-1, with TRBD2 identical over 8 bases. Trimming took 0 bases from V and 8 from J; bases not matched to a gene: 6. The germline gives CDR1 SQVTM, CDR2 ANQGSEA. This CDR3 comprises 14 residues. The CDR3: CSVEDETSVYEQFF. CDR3 nucleotides: TGCAGCGTTGAAGACGAGACTAGCGTTTATGAGCAGTTCTTC.

This clonotype was seen a few times. V is TRBV27 and J is TRBJ2-1; a possible D gene is TRBD1 (6 bases). The CDR3 has 13 amino acids. The germline V and J ends were trimmed by 5 bases and 4 bases, with 9 bases remaining between them. Germline V gene sequence: CDR1 MNHEY, CDR2 SMNVEV (reference sequence). The DNA of the CDR3 is TGTGCCAGCAGTCAGCAGGGGTACAATGAGCAGTTCTTC. This encodes CASSQQGYNEQFF.

In its sample, this clonotype was seen a few times. This rearrangement joins TRBV11-2 to TRBJ1-4, with D hard to call. The V end lost 6 bases, the J end lost 4 bases, and 12 bases lay between the germline ends. CDR1 and CDR2 (germline): SGHAT, FQNNGV. The CDR3 sequence is 14 residues long. The CDR3 DNA sequence: TGTGCCAGCAGACACGAGGACGGTAATGAAAAACTGTTTTTT. It encodes CASRHEDGNEKLFF.

The genes are TRBV7-8 and TRBJ2-2; 7 bases map to TRBD2. CDR1 is SGHVS and CDR2 is FQNEAQ in the germline V gene. The CDR3 has 12 residues. V trimming: 5 bases; J trimming: 7 bases; junction bases outside the gene matches: 1. As DNA, the CDR3 is TGTGCCAGCAGCCGCGGGGGCGGGGAGCTGTTTTTT. As protein: CASSRGGGELFF.

This clonotype was seen a few times. The chain recombines TRBV27 with TRBJ2-1, with 9 bases fitting TRBD2. After removal of 1 base from V and 10 bases from J, the junction contained 5 bases not matched to a gene. Germline-derived CDR1 and CDR2 are MNHEY and SMNVEV (reference sequence). CDR3 size: 14 residues. CDR3 sequence reads: CASSLLGLAGEQFF. The CDR3 coding sequence is TGTGCCAGCAGTTTATTGGGGCTAGCGGGGGAGCAGTTCTTC.

In this sample, this clonotype turned up once. The genes are TRBV7-8 and TRBJ1-5; 7 positions match TRBD1. The germline V gene has CDR1 SGHVS and CDR2 FQNEAQ. V lost 0 bases to trimming and J lost 5 bases; unmatched junction nucleotides: 7. The CDR3 is made up of 16 amino acids. DNA of the CDR3: TGTGCCAGCAGCTTAGCCCCGGGACAGAGTTATCAGCCCCAGCATTTT. It codes for CASSLAPGQSYQPQHF.

This clonotype turned up a few times. Written as DNA, the CDR3 is TGTGCCAGCAGTTTATTACAGGGCGGTCGGACTGAAGCTTTCTTT. Encoded protein: CASSLLQGGRTEAFF. V and J are TRBV12-3 or TRBV12-4 and TRBJ1-1; D is possibly TRBD1 (6 bases). V was cut by 2 bases and J by 5 bases, with 15 bases left in between. The CDR3 covers 15 residues.

V and J are TRBV27 and TRBJ1-2, with 8 bases matching TRBD1. Trimming cost V 6 bases and J 6 bases; bases outside gene matches: 6. Germline CDR1 MNHEY, CDR2 SMNVEV (reference sequence). This CDR3 has 13 residues. The CDR3 sequence: CASSFGTGNGYTF. CDR3 DNA sequence: TGTGCCAGCAGCTTCGGGACAGGAAATGGCTACACCTTC.

This clonotype was seen just once. V and J are TRBV6-5 and TRBJ2-2; TRBD1 matches 9 bases. CDR1 MNHEY and CDR2 SVGAGI come from the germline V gene. V shed 6 bases and J 4 bases; nucleotides not matched to a gene: 6. This CDR3 has 15 amino acids. The CDR3 DNA reads as TGTGCCAGCAGCGTTGGGACAGGGCTCACCGGGGAGCTGTTTTTT. Translated: CASSVGTGLTGELFF.

This clonotype was seen a few times. The rearrangement uses TRBV4-1 and TRBJ2-7; D gene unclear. The V gene lost 1 base and the J gene lost 0 bases, with 7 bases spanning the gap. This CDR3 region has 14 residues. Looked up from germline, CDR1 is MGHRA and CDR2 is YSYEKL. The CDR3 reads CASSQGAGSYEQYV. Here the CDR3 DNA reads TGCGCCAGCAGCCAAGGGGCCGGCTCCTACGAGCAGTACGTC.

CDR3 DNA: TGTGCCAGCAGCTCCACCCACCCAGATACGCAGTATTTT. Amino acid sequence: CASSSTHPDTQYF. This chain uses TRBV9 with TRBJ2-3; unclear D gene. V gave up 4 bases and J gave up 4 bases, with 10 bases separating them. Looked up from germline, CDR1 is SGDLS and CDR2 is YYNGEE. CDR3 length equals 13 residues.

This clonotype has only a few counts. The rearrangement links TRBV9 to TRBJ1-2; TRBD1 matches 10 bases. The V and J ends lost 3 bases and 5 bases, in that order; junction bases with no gene match: 10. The CDR3 has 16 amino acids. CDR1 is SGDLS, CDR2 YYNGEE, per germline. The CDR3 DNA reads as TGTGCCAGCAGCGCCGGGACAGGGGATTCCTGGTATGGCTACACCTTC. Encoded protein: CASSAGTGDSWYGYTF.

The table lists this clonotype with a few counts. The junction differs from germline at one of its ends, possibly a read error. The chain recombines TRBV7-7 with TRBJ2-1; no clear D gene. The CDR3 covers 14 residues. Germline V gives CDR1 SSHAT, CDR2 FNYEAQ (reference sequence). CDR3 in amino acids: CASSLGSSYNEQFF. For the CDR3, the DNA is TGTGCTAGCAGCTTAGGGTCATCCTACAATGAGCAGTTCTTC.

The chain uses TRBV6-6 and TRBJ1-2; D remains unclear. Germline-derived CDR1 and CDR2 are MNHNY and SVGAGI (reference sequence). The CDR3 extends over 17 amino acids. V lost 7 bases to trimming and J lost 2 bases, with 23 bases between them. CDR3 sequence: CASTPGVAGLSNYGYTF. CDR3 DNA: TGTGCCAGCACCCCGGGCGTTGCCGGCCTTAGCAACTATGGCTACACCTTC.

This chain joins TRBV5-1 and TRBJ2-7, with 8 nucleotides matching TRBD1. The germline V gene has CDR1 SGHRS and CDR2 YFSETQ. J gave up 1 base and V 0 bases, and 6 bases lay outside the gene matches. This CDR3 is built from 16 residues. CDR3 loop: CASSLGQGSPSYEQYV. CDR3 DNA: TGCGCCAGCAGCTTGGGACAGGGGTCCCCTTCCTACGAGCAGTACGTC.

V is TRBV5-5 and J is TRBJ2-1; D unresolved. Germline CDR1 reads SGHKS; CDR2 reads YYEKEE (reference sequence). V lost 0 bases and J lost 3, with 7 bases in between. This CDR3 has 14 residues. The CDR3 DNA sequence: TGTGCCAGCAGCTTGGGCCAGGACTACAATGAGCAGTTCTTC. It is translated as CASSLGQDYNEQFF.

This clonotype was found a few times. The rearrangement joins TRBV19 to TRBJ2-7; D gene unclear. Germline CDR1 and CDR2: LNHDA and SQIVND (reference sequence). The CDR3 extends over 13 amino acids. Trimming cost V 5 bases and J 6 bases, with 14 bases left between them. The CDR3 bases are TGTGCCAGTAGTTTCGGGTCGCGGTCCGAGCAGTACTTC. It yields the protein CASSFGSRSEQYF.

This clonotype was counted between two and nine times. The chain is built from TRBV7-9 and TRBJ2-1; D is possibly TRBD1 or TRBD2 (5 bases each). There are 15 residues in the CDR3. V was pared by 2 bases and J by 4 bases, with 12 bases between. The germline V gene has CDR1 SEHNR and CDR2 FQNEAQ (reference sequence). CDR3 sequence: CASSLSRWGYNEQFF. In DNA, the CDR3 is TGTGCCAGCAGCTTAAGCCGTTGGGGGTACAATGAGCAGTTCTTC.